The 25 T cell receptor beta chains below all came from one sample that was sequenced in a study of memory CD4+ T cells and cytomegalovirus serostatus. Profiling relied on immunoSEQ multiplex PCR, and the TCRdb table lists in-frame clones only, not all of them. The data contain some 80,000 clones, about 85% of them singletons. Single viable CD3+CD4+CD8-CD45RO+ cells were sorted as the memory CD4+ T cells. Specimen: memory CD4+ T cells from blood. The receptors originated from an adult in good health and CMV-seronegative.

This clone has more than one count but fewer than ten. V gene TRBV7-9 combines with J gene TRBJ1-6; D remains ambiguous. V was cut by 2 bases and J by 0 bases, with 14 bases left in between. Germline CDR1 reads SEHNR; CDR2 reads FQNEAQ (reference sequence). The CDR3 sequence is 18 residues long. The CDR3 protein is CASSLTLQGSSYNSPLHF. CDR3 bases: TGTGCCAGCAGCTTAACCCTCCAAGGGAGCTCCTATAATTCACCCCTCCACTTT.

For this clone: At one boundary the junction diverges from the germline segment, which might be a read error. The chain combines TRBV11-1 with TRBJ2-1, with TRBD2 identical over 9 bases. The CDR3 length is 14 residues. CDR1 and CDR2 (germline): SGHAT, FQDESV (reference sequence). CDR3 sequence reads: CASSVAGAYNEQFF. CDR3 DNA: TGTGCCAGCAGCGTAGCGGGGGCGTACAATGAGCAGTTCTTC.

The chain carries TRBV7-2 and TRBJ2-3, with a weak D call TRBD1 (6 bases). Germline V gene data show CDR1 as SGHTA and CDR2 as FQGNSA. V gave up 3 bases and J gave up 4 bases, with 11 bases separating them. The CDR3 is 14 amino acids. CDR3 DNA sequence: TGTGCCAGCAGCTTGATGAAGGGGGCAGATACGCAGTATTTT. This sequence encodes CASSLMKGADTQYF.

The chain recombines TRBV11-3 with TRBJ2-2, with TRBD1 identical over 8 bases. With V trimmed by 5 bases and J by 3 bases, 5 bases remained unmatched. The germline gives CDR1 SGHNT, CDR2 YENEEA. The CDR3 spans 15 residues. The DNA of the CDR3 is TGTGCCAGCAGCCAGGGGACAGGTTACACCGGGGAGCTGTTTTTT. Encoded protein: CASSQGTGYTGELFF.

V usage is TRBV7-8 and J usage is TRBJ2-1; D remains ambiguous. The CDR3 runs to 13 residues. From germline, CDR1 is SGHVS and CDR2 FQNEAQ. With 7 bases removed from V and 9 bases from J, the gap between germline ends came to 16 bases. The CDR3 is CASTLRRHAEQFF. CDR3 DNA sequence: TGTGCCAGCACCCTCCGACGGCATGCTGAGCAGTTCTTC.

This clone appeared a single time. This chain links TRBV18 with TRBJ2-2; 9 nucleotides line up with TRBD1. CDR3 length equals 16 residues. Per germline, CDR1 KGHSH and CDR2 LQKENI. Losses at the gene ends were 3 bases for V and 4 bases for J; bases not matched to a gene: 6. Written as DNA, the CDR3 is TGTGCCAGCTCACCGGCGGGACAGGGAGGCACCGGGGAGCTGTTTTTT. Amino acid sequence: CASSPAGQGGTGELFF.

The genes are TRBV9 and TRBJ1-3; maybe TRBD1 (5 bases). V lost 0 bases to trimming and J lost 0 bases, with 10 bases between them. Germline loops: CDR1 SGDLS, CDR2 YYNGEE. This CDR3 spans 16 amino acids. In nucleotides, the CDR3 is TGTGCCAGCAGCGTAGGGGGGGATCGCTCTGGAAACACCATATATTTT. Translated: CASSVGGDRSGNTIYF.

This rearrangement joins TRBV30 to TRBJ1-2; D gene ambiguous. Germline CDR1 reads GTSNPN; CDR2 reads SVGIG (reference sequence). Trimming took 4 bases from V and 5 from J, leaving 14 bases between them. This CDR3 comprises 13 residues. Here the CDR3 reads CAWIGYSEYGYTF. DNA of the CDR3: TGTGCCTGGATCGGGTATTCCGAGTATGGCTACACCTTC.

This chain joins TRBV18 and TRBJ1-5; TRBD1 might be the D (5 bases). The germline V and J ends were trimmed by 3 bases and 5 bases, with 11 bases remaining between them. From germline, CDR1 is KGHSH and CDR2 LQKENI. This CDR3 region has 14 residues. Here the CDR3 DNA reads TGTGCCAGCTCACCGTCGGCAGGGTATCAGCCCCAGCATTTT. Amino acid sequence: CASSPSAGYQPQHF. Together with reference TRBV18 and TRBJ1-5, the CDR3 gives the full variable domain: NAGVMQNPRHLVRRRGQEARLRCSPMKGHSHVYWYRQLPEEGLKFMVYLQKENIIDESGMPKERFSAEFPKEGPSILRIQQVVRGDSAAYFCASSPSAGYQPQHFGDGTRLSIL.

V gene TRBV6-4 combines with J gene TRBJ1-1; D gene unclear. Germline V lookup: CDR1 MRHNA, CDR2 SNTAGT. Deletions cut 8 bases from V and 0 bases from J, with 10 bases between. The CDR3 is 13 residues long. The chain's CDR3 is CASQEGLNTEAFF. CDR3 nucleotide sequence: TGTGCCAGCCAAGAAGGGCTGAACACTGAAGCTTTCTTT.

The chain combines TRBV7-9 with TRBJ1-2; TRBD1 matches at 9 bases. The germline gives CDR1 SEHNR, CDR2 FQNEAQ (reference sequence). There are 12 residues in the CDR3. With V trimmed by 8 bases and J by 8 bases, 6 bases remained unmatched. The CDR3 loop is CASYKGQGGYTF. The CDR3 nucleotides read TGTGCCAGCTATAAGGGACAGGGAGGCTACACCTTC. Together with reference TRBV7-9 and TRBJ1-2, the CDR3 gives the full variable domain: DTGVSQNPRHKITKRGQNVTFRCDPISEHNRLYWYRQTLGQGPEFLTYFQNEAQLEKSRLLSDRFSAERPKGSFSTLEIQRTEQGDSAMYLCASYKGQGGYTFGSGTRLTVV.

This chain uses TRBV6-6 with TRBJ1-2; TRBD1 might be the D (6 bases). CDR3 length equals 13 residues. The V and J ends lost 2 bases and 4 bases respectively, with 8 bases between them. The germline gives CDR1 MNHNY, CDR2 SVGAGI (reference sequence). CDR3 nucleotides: TGTGCCAGCAGTTACCCACAGGGCTATGGCTACACCTTC. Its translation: CASSYPQGYGYTF.

The CDR3 here is CSVEDQKLRRDTQYF. CDR3 sequence (DNA): TGCAGCGTTGAAGATCAAAAACTCCGGCGGGATACGCAGTATTTT. The genes are TRBV29-1 and TRBJ2-3; no clear D. The V end lost 0 bases, the J end lost 6 bases, and 16 bases lay between the germline ends. This CDR3 has 15 residues. Germline V gene data show CDR1 as SQVTM and CDR2 as ANQGSEA.

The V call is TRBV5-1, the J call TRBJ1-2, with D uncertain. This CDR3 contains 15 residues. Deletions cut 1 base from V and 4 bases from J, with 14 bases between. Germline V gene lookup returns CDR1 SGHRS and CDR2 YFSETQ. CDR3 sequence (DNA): TGCGCCAGCAGCTTGCAGGACGACAACCTCTATGGCTACACCTTC. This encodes CASSLQDDNLYGYTF.

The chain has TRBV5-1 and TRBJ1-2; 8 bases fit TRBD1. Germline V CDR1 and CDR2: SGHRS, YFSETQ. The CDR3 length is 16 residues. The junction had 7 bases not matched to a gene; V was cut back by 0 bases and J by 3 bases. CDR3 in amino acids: CASSLEYMTGDYGYTF. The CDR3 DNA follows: TGCGCCAGCAGCTTGGAATATATGACAGGGGACTATGGCTACACCTTC.

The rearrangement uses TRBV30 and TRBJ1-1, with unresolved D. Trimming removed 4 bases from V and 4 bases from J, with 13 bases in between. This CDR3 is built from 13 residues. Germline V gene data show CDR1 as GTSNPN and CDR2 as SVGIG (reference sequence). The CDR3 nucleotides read TGTGCCTGGACCCCCGGTCTGTTCACTGAAGCTTTCTTT. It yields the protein CAWTPGLFTEAFF. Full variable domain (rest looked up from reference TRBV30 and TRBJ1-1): SQTIHQWPATLVQPVGSPLSLECTVEGTSNPNLYWYRQAAGRGLQLLFYSVGIGQISSEVPQNLSASRPQDRQFILSSKKLLLSDSGFYLCAWTPGLFTEAFFGQGTRLTVV.

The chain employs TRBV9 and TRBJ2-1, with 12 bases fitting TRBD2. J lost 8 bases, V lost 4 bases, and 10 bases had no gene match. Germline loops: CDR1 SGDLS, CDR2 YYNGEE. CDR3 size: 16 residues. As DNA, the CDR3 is TGTGCCAGCAGCCCTCGACCTAGCGGGGGGGCCTATGAGCAGTTCTTC. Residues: CASSPRPSGGAYEQFF.

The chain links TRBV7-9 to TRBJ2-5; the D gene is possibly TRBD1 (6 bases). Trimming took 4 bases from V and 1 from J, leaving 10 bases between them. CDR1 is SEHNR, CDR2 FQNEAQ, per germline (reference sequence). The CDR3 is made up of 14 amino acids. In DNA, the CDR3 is TGTGCCAGCAGCTACCCCAGGGGCCAAGAGACCCAGTACTTC. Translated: CASSYPRGQETQYF.

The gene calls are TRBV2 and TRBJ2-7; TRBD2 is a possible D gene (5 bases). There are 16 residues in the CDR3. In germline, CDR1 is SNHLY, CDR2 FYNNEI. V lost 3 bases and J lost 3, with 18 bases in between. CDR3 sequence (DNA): TGTGCCAGCAGTGATCTGGGTCCTCTGGCGGGCTACGAGCAGTACTTC. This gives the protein CASSDLGPLAGYEQYF. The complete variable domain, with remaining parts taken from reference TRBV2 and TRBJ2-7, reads EPEVTQTPSHQVTQMGQEVILRCVPISNHLYFYWYRQILGQKVEFLVSFYNNEISEKSEIFDDQFSVERPDGSNFTLKIRSTKLEDSAMYFCASSDLGPLAGYEQYFGPGTRLTVT.

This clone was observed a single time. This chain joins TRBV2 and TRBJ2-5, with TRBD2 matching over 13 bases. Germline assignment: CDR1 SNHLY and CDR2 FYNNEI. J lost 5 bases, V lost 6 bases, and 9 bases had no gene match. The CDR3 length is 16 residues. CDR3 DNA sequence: TGTGCCAGCAGGAGACTAGCGGGGGGATTATCGGAGACCCAGTACTTC. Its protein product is CASRRLAGGLSETQYF.

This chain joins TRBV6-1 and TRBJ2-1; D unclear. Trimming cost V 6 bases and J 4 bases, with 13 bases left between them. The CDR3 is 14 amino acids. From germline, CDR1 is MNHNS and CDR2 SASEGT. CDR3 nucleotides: TGTGCCAGCAGCGAGACGACTCGATACAATGAGCAGTTCTTC. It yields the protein CASSETTRYNEQFF.

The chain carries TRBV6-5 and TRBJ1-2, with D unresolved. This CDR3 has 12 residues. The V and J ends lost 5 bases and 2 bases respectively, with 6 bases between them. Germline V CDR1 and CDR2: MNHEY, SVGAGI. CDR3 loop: CASSNKNYGYTF. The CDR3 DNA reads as TGTGCCAGCAGTAACAAGAACTATGGCTACACCTTC.

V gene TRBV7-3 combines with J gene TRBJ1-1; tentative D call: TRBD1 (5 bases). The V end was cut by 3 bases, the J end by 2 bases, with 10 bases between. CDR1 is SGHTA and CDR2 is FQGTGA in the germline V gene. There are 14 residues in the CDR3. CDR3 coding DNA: TGTGCCAGCAGCTTTTCAGGGCGAAACACTGAAGCTTTCTTT. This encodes CASSFSGRNTEAFF. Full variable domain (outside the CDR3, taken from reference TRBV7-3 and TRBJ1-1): GAGVSQTPSNKVTEKGKYVELRCDPISGHTALYWYRQSLGQGPEFLIYFQGTGAADDSGLPNDRFFAVRPEGSVSTLKIQRTERGDSAVYLCASSFSGRNTEAFFGQGTRLTVV.

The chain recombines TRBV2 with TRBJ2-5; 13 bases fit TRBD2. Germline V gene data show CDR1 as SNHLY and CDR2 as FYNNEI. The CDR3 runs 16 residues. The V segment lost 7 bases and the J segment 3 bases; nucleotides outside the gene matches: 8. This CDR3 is CASKETSGGGKETQYF. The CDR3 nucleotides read TGTGCCAGCAAGGAAACTAGCGGGGGGGGCAAAGAGACCCAGTACTTC.

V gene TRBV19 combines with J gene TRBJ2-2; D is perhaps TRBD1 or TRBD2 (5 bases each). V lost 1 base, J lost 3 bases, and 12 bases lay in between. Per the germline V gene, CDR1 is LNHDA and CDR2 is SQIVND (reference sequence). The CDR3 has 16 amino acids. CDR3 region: CASSIVWGLDTGELFF. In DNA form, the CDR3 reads TGTGCCAGTAGTATAGTTTGGGGGTTGGACACCGGGGAGCTGTTTTTT. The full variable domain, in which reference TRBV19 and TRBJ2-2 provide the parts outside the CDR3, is DGGITQSPKYLFRKEGQNVTLSCEQNLNHDAMYWYRQDPGQGLRLIYYSQIVNDFQKGDIAEGYSVSREKKESFPLTVTSAQKNPTAFYLCASSIVWGLDTGELFFGEGSRLTVL.